Shown below are 30 T cell receptor beta chains from a single sample sequenced in a study of PD-1 blockade in classical Hodgkin lymphoma. Data came from immunoSEQ multiplex PCR; TCRdb stores just in-frame clones and leaves some out. Of around 36,000 clones listed, around 86% were seen once; the top ten hold roughly 9%. All the patients suffered relapse after autologous stem cell transplantation, and brentuximab vedotin exposure differed. The sequences come from peripheral blood mononuclear cells (PBMCs), collected at baseline. The receptors here all came from a human donor with classical Hodgkin lymphoma.

This clone qualifies as medium-sized. The V gene is TRBV27, the J gene TRBJ2-2; D unresolved. The CDR3 contains 14 residues. Germline values: CDR1 MNHEY, CDR2 SMNVEV (reference sequence). The germline V and J ends were trimmed by 5 bases and 7 bases, with 14 bases remaining between them. The CDR3 DNA reads as TGTGCCAGCAGTCCCCGTGACGGATACGGGGAGCTGTTTTTT. As protein: CASSPRDGYGELFF.

V is TRBV21-1 and J is TRBJ2-7; the listed D gene, TRBD2, was not tested against the DNA. TRBV21-1 is marked as a pseudogene. The CDR3 has 16 residues. CDR3 amino acids: CASKIGGSRYSYEQYF. The CDR3 DNA reads TGTGCCAGCAAAATAGGAGGCAGCCGATACTCCTACGAGCAGTACTTC.

This rearrangement joins TRBV10-3 to TRBJ1-3; D is undetermined. V was clipped by 0 bases and J by 0 bases, with 15 bases between them. Germline CDR1 reads ENHRY; CDR2 reads SYGVKD. The CDR3 extends over 18 amino acids. CDR3: CAISESLGSRSSGNTIYF. CDR3 in DNA: TGTGCCATCAGTGAGTCTTTAGGATCCCGGAGCTCTGGAAACACCATATATTTT.

The chain carries TRBV9 and TRBJ2-7; 8 bases fit TRBD2. Germline CDR1 reads SGDLS; CDR2 reads YYNGEE. Germline trimming cut 0 bases from V and 2 bases from J; bases unmatched to any gene: 1. This CDR3 contains 14 residues. The CDR3 loop is CASSVDGGAYEQYF. The CDR3, as DNA: TGTGCCAGCAGCGTAGACGGGGGGGCCTACGAGCAGTACTTC.

This chain joins TRBV19 and TRBJ2-2; the match to TRBD2 covers 14 bases. The CDR3 sequence is 16 residues long. V gave up 2 bases and J gave up 6 bases; unmatched junction bases: 2. Germline loops: CDR1 LNHDA, CDR2 SQIVND (reference sequence). DNA for the CDR3: TGTGCCAGTAGTATAATGGGACTAGCGGGAGCCGGGGAGCTGTTTTTT. Translation: CASSIMGLAGAGELFF.

This clone was seen once. V is TRBV5-1 and J is TRBJ1-4; 8 bases align to TRBD1. J was trimmed by 8 bases and V by 0 bases; bases with no gene match: 9. The CDR3 length is 16 residues. Germline CDR1 and CDR2: SGHRS and YFSETQ. The CDR3 spells CASSLGTGPQGEKLFF. In DNA form, the CDR3 reads TGCGCCAGCAGCTTGGGGACAGGGCCCCAGGGGGAAAAACTGTTTTTT.

V is TRBV2 and J is TRBJ2-5; D perhaps matches TRBD1 (5 bases). V lost 4 bases and J 4 bases, leaving 7 bases between the germline ends. Germline V gives CDR1 SNHLY, CDR2 FYNNEI. The CDR3 has 12 residues. CDR3 sequence: CASSGQLETQYF. The CDR3 DNA sequence: TGTGCCAGCAGTGGACAGCTAGAGACCCAGTACTTC.

The chain carries TRBV19 and TRBJ1-2; 7 bases are shared with TRBD1. CDR3 length equals 15 residues. J was trimmed by 3 bases and V by 5 bases; bases with no gene match: 9. Germline V gene lookup returns CDR1 LNHDA and CDR2 SQIVND (reference sequence). In DNA, the CDR3 is TGTGCCAGTAGTCTTGACGGGACAGCGGACTATGGCTACACCTTC. Residues: CASSLDGTADYGYTF. Drawing the rest from reference TRBV19 and TRBJ1-2, the complete variable domain is DGGITQSPKYLFRKEGQNVTLSCEQNLNHDAMYWYRQDPGQGLRLIYYSQIVNDFQKGDIAEGYSVSREKKESFPLTVTSAQKNPTAFYLCASSLDGTADYGYTFGSGTRLTVV.

The chain couples TRBV6-5 to TRBJ1-4, with a weak D call TRBD1 (5 bases). Trimming removed 4 bases from V and 5 bases from J, with 11 bases in between. The CDR3 runs 14 residues. From germline, CDR1 is MNHEY and CDR2 SVGAGI. The chain's CDR3 is CASSWPRQNEKLFF. The DNA of the CDR3 is TGTGCCAGCAGTTGGCCCAGACAGAATGAAAAACTGTTTTTT.

V gene TRBV4-1 combines with J gene TRBJ2-3, with 12 bases fitting TRBD2. The germline V gene encodes CDR1 MGHRA and CDR2 YSYEKL. This CDR3 spans 17 amino acids. With 4 bases clipped from V and 1 base from J, the junction kept 6 bases outside the gene matches. The CDR3 nucleotides read TGCGCCAGCAGCCTCTTGACTAGCGGGGGTCGCACAGATACGCAGTATTTT. It translates to CASSLLTSGGRTDTQYF.

This chain links TRBV18 with TRBJ2-1; tentative D call: TRBD2 (6 bases). From germline, CDR1 is KGHSH and CDR2 LQKENI. The V end was cut by 3 bases, the J end by 2 bases, with 14 bases between. The CDR3 loop spans 16 amino acids. DNA of the CDR3: TGTGCCAGCTCACCCGGAGGGATCCTCACCTACAATGAGCAGTTCTTC. Protein: CASSPGGILTYNEQFF.

The chain uses TRBV6-5 and TRBJ2-3; no reliable D call. V shed 1 base and J shed 0 bases, with 5 bases lying between them. CDR3 length: 14 residues. Germline V gene data show CDR1 as MNHEY and CDR2 as SVGAGI. DNA for the CDR3: TGTGCCAGCAGTTACTTGGTTAGCACAGATACGCAGTATTTT. This encodes CASSYLVSTDTQYF.

The chain joins TRBV7-8 to TRBJ1-2, with D possibly matching TRBD1 (6 bases). The germline CDR1 and CDR2 sequences are SGHVS and FQNEAQ. The CDR3 covers 15 residues. V was pared by 6 bases and J by 4 bases, with 18 bases between. In nucleotides, the CDR3 is TGTGCCAGCAGTACCTACCTTGGGGGGCTCTATGGCTACACCTTC. Protein sequence: CASSTYLGGLYGYTF.

The J gene is TRBJ1-1, the V gene TRBV7-6; possibly TRBD1 for D (6 bases). Per the germline V gene, CDR1 is SGHVS and CDR2 is FNYEAQ. Between the trimmed V and J ends, which lost 4 bases and 0 bases, there was a span of 15 bases. The CDR3 totals 16 residues. In DNA, the CDR3 is TGTGCCAGCAGCTCCTCTACAGGGATGGTGAACACTGAAGCTTTCTTT. This sequence encodes CASSSSTGMVNTEAFF.

The V gene is TRBV7-2, the J gene TRBJ2-7; D remains unclear. V shed 0 bases and J shed 1 base, with 10 bases lying between them. Per germline, CDR1 SGHTA and CDR2 FQGNSA. The CDR3 length is 15 residues. CDR3 sequence (DNA): TGTGCCAGCAGCTTAGCAGCCCAGCCATCCTACGAGCAGTACTTC. Its protein product is CASSLAAQPSYEQYF.

Notes on this clone: A junction boundary mismatches the germline segment, possibly from a read error. This CDR3 is also generated by other DNA sequences in the sample. The rearrangement uses TRBV27 and TRBJ2-7, with 8 positions matching TRBD1. CDR3 size: 14 residues. Germline V gene sequence: CDR1 MNHEY, CDR2 SMNVEV (reference sequence). In nucleotides, the CDR3 is TGTGCCAGCAGGAGATTTTCGGACAGGGACGAACAGTACTTC. This sequence encodes CASRRFSDRDEQYF.

This clone was counted a few times. The chain couples TRBV19 to TRBJ1-6, with no clear D. The V gene lost 0 bases and the J gene lost 6 bases, with 12 bases spanning the gap. This CDR3 contains 16 residues. Germline CDR1 and CDR2: LNHDA and SQIVND (reference sequence). The DNA for the CDR3 is TGTGCCAGTAGTATAGATGTCGACGTCGGTAATTCACCCCTCCACTTT. This codes for CASSIDVDVGNSPLHF. The whole variable domain, remainder taken from reference TRBV19 and TRBJ1-6, is DGGITQSPKYLFRKEGQNVTLSCEQNLNHDAMYWYRQDPGQGLRLIYYSQIVNDFQKGDIAEGYSVSREKKESFPLTVTSAQKNPTAFYLCASSIDVDVGNSPLHFGNGTRLTVT.

This rearrangement joins TRBV6-5 to TRBJ1-1; 7 bases align to TRBD1. The V gene end was trimmed by 2 bases and the J gene end by 6 bases; junction bases not matched to a gene: 6. Looked up from germline, CDR1 is MNHEY and CDR2 is SVGAGI. The CDR3 runs to 14 residues. Here the CDR3 reads CASSYEGAISEAFF. CDR3 nucleotides: TGTGCCAGCAGTTACGAGGGGGCTATCTCTGAAGCTTTCTTT.

The J gene is TRBJ1-2, the V gene TRBV28; D is unresolved. Germline V lookup: CDR1 MDHEN, CDR2 SYDVKM. CDR3 size: 15 residues. V lost 4 bases, J lost 8 bases, and 20 bases lay in between. CDR3 amino acids: CASSSAVLVSGGYTF. CDR3 DNA sequence: TGTGCCAGCAGTTCCGCGGTACTTGTCTCCGGGGGCTACACCTTC.

DNA for the CDR3: TGTGCCAGTAGTACCAGCAGCGGGAGCGGGCAAGAGACCCAGTACTTC. This translates into CASSTSSGSGQETQYF. The rearrangement uses TRBV19 and TRBJ2-5; 8 nucleotides line up with TRBD2. From germline, CDR1 is LNHDA and CDR2 SQIVND (reference sequence). The CDR3 is 16 amino acids. V was pared by 4 bases and J by 2 bases, with 9 bases of the junction left unmatched.

This clone was counted only a few times. This rearrangement joins TRBV10-3 to TRBJ1-1; TRBD1 matches at 10 bases. The CDR3 length is 14 residues. J gave up 1 base and V 7 bases, and 3 bases lay outside the gene matches. Germline CDR1 is ENHRY and CDR2 is SYGVKD. The CDR3: CAIMGQGSNTEAFF. Written as DNA, the CDR3 is TGTGCCATCATGGGACAGGGGTCGAACACTGAAGCTTTCTTT.

The chain couples TRBV5-1 to TRBJ2-7; possible D gene TRBD1, 7 bases. This CDR3 is built from 15 residues. CDR1 and CDR2 from the germline V gene are SGHRS and YFSETQ. V lost 0 bases and J lost 2, with 12 bases in between. In DNA, the CDR3 is TGCGCCAGCAGCTTGGTTGGCAGGGGGGCCTACGAGCAGTACTTC. It translates to CASSLVGRGAYEQYF.

The V gene is TRBV30, the J gene TRBJ1-2, with 7 bases that match TRBD1. Germline loops: CDR1 GTSNPN, CDR2 SVGIG (reference sequence). Trimming removed 4 bases from V and 2 bases from J; junction bases left unmatched: 4. The CDR3 runs to 13 residues. The CDR3 sequence: CAWMLQGNYGYTF. CDR3 in DNA: TGTGCCTGGATGCTACAGGGGAACTATGGCTACACCTTC. Looking up the rest from reference TRBV30 and TRBJ1-2 gives the full variable domain: SQTIHQWPATLVQPVGSPLSLECTVEGTSNPNLYWYRQAAGRGLQLLFYSVGIGQISSEVPQNLSASRPQDRQFILSSKKLLLSDSGFYLCAWMLQGNYGYTFGSGTRLTVV.

In this sample, this clone turned up a few times. The gene calls are TRBV19 and TRBJ1-2; tentative D call: TRBD1 (5 bases). Trimming shortened V by 6 bases and J by 0 bases, and 8 bases separated the two germline ends. The CDR3 extends over 13 amino acids. Germline V lookup: CDR1 LNHDA, CDR2 SQIVND (reference sequence). As DNA, the CDR3 is TGTGCCAGTAGCCCGACAGCTAACTATGGCTACACCTTC. Translation gives CASSPTANYGYTF.

This clone was picked up a small number of times. This chain connects TRBV29-1 to TRBJ1-1; a weak D match, TRBD1 (6 bases). Trimming cost V 7 bases and J 4 bases, with 16 bases left between them. The CDR3 covers 13 residues. From germline, CDR1 is SQVTM and CDR2 ANQGSEA. This CDR3 reads CSAHGGGGTEAFF. CDR3 nucleotides: TGCAGCGCCCACGGCGGGGGCGGCACTGAAGCTTTCTTT.

The CDR3 region is CASSQAGLAGVGTGELFF. DNA for the CDR3: TGCGCCAGCAGCCAAGCGGGACTAGCGGGGGTGGGAACCGGGGAGCTGTTTTTT. The chain carries TRBV4-1 and TRBJ2-2, with 14 bases matching TRBD2. V lost 1 base and J lost 5; bases outside the gene matches: 6. CDR3 length: 18 amino acids. Germline V gene lookup returns CDR1 MGHRA and CDR2 YSYEKL.

V gene TRBV6-1 combines with J gene TRBJ2-7, with a tentative D call TRBD1 (5 bases). Germline V gives CDR1 MNHNS, CDR2 SASEGT. The CDR3 is 13 amino acids. With 6 bases removed from V and 2 bases from J, the gap between germline ends came to 11 bases. This CDR3 is CASRTWGPYEQYF. The CDR3 DNA reads TGTGCCAGCAGGACGTGGGGCCCCTACGAGCAGTACTTC.

This rearrangement joins TRBV9 to TRBJ2-7; D is perhaps TRBD1 (6 bases). The V gene's germline CDR1 is SGDLS and CDR2 YYNGEE. The CDR3 has 11 amino acids. V was pared by 3 bases and J by 12 bases, with 13 bases between. CDR3 DNA: TGTGCCAGCAGCGATCGACAGGAATGGTACTTC. Translated: CASSDRQEWYF. Using reference TRBV9 and TRBJ2-7 for the parts outside the CDR3, the full variable domain is DSGVTQTPKHLITATGQRVTLRCSPRSGDLSVYWYQQSLDQGLQFLIQYYNGEERAKGNILERFSAQQFPDLHSELNLSSLELGDSALYFCASSDRQEWYFGPGTRLTVT.

This chain joins TRBV7-9 and TRBJ2-1, with 9 bases fitting TRBD2. V lost 5 bases, J lost 6 bases, and 14 bases stayed unmatched. This CDR3 comprises 17 residues. The germline gives CDR1 SEHNR, CDR2 FQNEAQ (reference sequence). Here the CDR3 DNA reads TGTGCCAGCAGCACTAGGACTAGCGCGATCATTTCCAATGAGCAGTTCTTC. Protein: CASSTRTSAIISNEQFF.

The chain has TRBV7-6 and TRBJ1-4; tentatively, D is TRBD1 (5 bases). CDR1 and CDR2 (germline): SGHVS, FNYEAQ. CDR3 size: 15 residues. The V and J ends lost 3 bases and 10 bases respectively, with 18 bases between them. The CDR3 DNA sequence: TGTGCCAGCAGCTTGGTCCGGGCAGGGAGTGGAAAACTGTTTTTT. It yields the protein CASSLVRAGSGKLFF.